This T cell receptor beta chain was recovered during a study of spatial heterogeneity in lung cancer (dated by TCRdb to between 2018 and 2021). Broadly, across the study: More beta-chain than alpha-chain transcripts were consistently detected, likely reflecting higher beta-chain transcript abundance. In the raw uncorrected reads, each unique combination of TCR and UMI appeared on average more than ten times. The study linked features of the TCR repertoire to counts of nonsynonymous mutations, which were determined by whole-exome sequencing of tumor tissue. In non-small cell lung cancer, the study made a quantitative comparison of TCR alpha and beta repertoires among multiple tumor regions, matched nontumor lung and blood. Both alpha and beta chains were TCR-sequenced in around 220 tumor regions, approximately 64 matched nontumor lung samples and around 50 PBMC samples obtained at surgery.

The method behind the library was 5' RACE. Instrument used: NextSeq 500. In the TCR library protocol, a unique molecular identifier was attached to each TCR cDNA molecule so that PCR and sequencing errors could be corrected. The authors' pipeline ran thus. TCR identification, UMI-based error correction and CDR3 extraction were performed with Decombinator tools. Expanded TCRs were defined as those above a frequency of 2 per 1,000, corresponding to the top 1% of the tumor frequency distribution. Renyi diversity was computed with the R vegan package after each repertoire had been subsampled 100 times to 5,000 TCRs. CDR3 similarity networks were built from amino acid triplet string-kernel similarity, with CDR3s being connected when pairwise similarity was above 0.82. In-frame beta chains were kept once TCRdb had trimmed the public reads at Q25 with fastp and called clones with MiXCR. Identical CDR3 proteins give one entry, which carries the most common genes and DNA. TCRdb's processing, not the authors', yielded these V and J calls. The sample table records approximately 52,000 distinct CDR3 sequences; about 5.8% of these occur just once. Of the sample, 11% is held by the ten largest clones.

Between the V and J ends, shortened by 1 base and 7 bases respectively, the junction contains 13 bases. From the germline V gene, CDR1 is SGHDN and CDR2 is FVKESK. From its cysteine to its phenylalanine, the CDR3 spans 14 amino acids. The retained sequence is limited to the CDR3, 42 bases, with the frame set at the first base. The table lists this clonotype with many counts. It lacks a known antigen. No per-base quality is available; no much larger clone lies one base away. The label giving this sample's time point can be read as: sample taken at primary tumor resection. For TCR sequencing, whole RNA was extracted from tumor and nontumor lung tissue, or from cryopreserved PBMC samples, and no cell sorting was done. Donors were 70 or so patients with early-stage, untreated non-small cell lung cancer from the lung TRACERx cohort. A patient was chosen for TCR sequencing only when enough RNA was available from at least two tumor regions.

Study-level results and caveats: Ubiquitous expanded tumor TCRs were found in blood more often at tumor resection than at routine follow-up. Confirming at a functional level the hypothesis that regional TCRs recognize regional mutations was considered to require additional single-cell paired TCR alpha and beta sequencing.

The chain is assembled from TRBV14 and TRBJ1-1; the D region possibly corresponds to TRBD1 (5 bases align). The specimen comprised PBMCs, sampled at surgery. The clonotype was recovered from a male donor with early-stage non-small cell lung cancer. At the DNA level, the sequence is TGTGCCAGCAGCCAAGCCCGGGACGGGTTTGAAGCTTTCTTT. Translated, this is CASSQARDGFEAFF. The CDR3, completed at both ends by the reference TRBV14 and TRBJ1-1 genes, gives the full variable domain EAGVTQFPSHSVIEKGQTVTLRCDPISGHDNLYWYRRVMGKEIKFLLHFVKESKQDESGMPNNRFLAERTGGTYSTLKVQPAELEDSGVYFCASSQARDGFEAFFGQGTRLTVV.